This T cell receptor (beta chain) was recorded in a study of T cells in tuberculosis (dated by TCRdb to 2017 to 2018). With respect to the entire study: The study combined CD1B tetramers and high-throughput TCR immunosequencing to characterize T cells specific for the mycobacterial lipid antigen glucose monomycolate (GMM). In a South African clinical cohort, IGRA-negative adolescents, IGRA-positive adolescents with latent tuberculosis and adults with active tuberculosis were compared, with ten to eleven people in each group.

At study entry, adolescents were screened for latent tuberculosis infection by tuberculin skin test and QuantiFERON-TB GOLD In-Tube IGRA. Immunosequencing of unsorted cryopreserved PBMC covered, on average, about 100,000 T cells per clinical donor. Eleven high schools in the Worcester region of the Western Cape, South Africa, served as enrollment sites for adolescents aged 12 to 18 years. Ten or so M. tuberculosis-infected and approximately ten uninfected adolescents were selected with matching for age and sex. PBMC from adolescents were isolated by density centrifugation from freshly drawn heparinized blood and were then cryopreserved. According to the germline V gene (reference sequence), CDR1 reads GTSNPN and CDR2 reads SVGIG. Trimming takes 4 bases from V and 3 bases from J, and the germline ends sit 7 bases apart. From the cysteine through the phenylalanine, the CDR3 covers 11 amino acids. Only CDR3 DNA remains: 33 bases, in frame from the first base.

As for this clone: The antigen this receptor binds is unknown. Base quality data are lacking; no much larger clone is found one base away.

What the study reported, not specific to this receptor: Active tuberculosis TCR-alpha repertoires showed smaller mean NN-distances to GMM-specific TCRs than IGRA-negative controls, suggesting clonal expansion of these TCRs. Clinical samples were chosen by availability of cryopreserved specimens, and active tuberculosis cases were adults while controls were adolescents. Using GEM motif frequencies, a classifier achieved over 55% accuracy, whereas a classifier built on the diverse GMM-specific repertoire got to roughly 90% accuracy (AUROC roughly 0.88). The smaller NN-distances in active tuberculosis patients were driven in part by shorter CDR3-alpha lengths, while the difference seen for TCR-beta was not statistically significant.

TCR libraries were generated with the immunoSEQ multiplex PCR assay, using TCR-beta and/or TCR-alpha/delta assays for each sample. The amplified TCR libraries were sequenced on the Illumina high-throughput platform. The paper's data handling went like this. Clustering and dimensionality reduction relied on pairwise TCRdist distances among GMM-specific receptors from T cells that were either sorted ex vivo or expanded in vitro. Each clinical repertoire received a mean NN-distance score, defined as the average TCRdist to the nearest 10% of tetramer-positive reference sequences. GEM TCR motif frequency was calculated as the fraction of unique TCRs that matched known GEM sequences in V/J usage and CDR3 length. Linear discriminant analysis with leave-one-out cross-validation, implemented in scikit-learn, was used to classify active tuberculosis. TCRdb took this table from immuneACCESS and kept in-frame rearrangements with V and J called. Such tables lack part of the clones; where checked against another copy, unresolved V genes explain under half of the gap, and the rest is unexplained. V, J and clone size are those of that table, while D and trimming were read from the DNA. The sample table contains roughly 19,000 clones; only one count was recorded for 80% to 90% of them. Together, the top ten hold around 15% of the sample.

This receptor was identified in a donor aged 5-35 years with latent tuberculosis or without tuberculosis infection. The chain is assembled from TRBV30 and TRBJ2-7; the D gene remains uncertain. Source material: PBMCs. The CDR3 is CAWTIDYEQYF. The DNA reads as follows: TGTGCCTGGACAATAGACTACGAGCAGTACTTC.